This record looks at one T cell receptor (beta chain) sequence and its context. The antigen is undetermined. This CDR3 is 13 amino acids long. Germline V gene data show CDR1 as SGHTA and CDR2 as FQGTGA. The V and J ends lost 2 bases and 5 bases respectively, with 10 bases between them. Each sample yielded at least 6.5 million isolated PBMCs. This sample was included in a study of blood T cells in healthy people across ages. A sample-barcoded 5' primer and a J-beta primer mix were used in a second PCR of about 7 to 11 cycles. TCRdb passed the 5' RACE reads through MiXCR, listing each CDR3 protein once. The profile covers about 1.6 million distinct CDR3 sequences, with around 36% appearing a single time and about 11% taken by the ten largest. Whole-study findings and limits: Estimated diversity that came from one million T cells was considered an underestimate.

The sequenced sample consisted of blood. This receptor was identified in a woman under 40 in good health. The V gene is TRBV7-3, the J gene TRBJ2-7; D uncertain. CDR3 DNA sequence: TGTGCCAGCAGCTTAGACCGTCTCAACGAGCAGTACTTC. Translated, it gives CASSLDRLNEQYF.